This T cell receptor beta chain was recorded in a study of CD8 T cells in Susac syndrome. Reverse transcription of 0.5 to 1 ug RNA was performed with random hexamers. Amplification of TCR beta CDR3 was carried out by immunoSEQ multiplex PCR, which covered 54 Vbeta and 13 Jbeta segments. Each CDR3 protein gets one entry after TCRdb re-called the immunoSEQ multiplex PCR reads with MiXCR. This table has approximately 190,000 distinct CDR3 sequences, 90% to 95% appearing once. The CDR3 length is 14 residues. The germline gives CDR1 SGHVS, CDR2 FNYEAQ. V gave up 5 bases and J gave up 8 bases; unmatched junction bases: 11. Sequencing of TCR beta, carried out with a high-throughput approach, was applied to CD8+ and CD4+ T cells from the blood. TEMRA cells were FACS-enriched and CD8+ and CD4+ T cells negatively isolated.

This sequence originates from a human donor with multiple sclerosis. Material for sequencing was CD4+ T cells from PBMCs. The V gene is TRBV7-6, the J gene TRBJ1-2; 7 nucleotides match TRBD1. This CDR3 is CASSQIRTGSGYTF. The CDR3 DNA sequence: TGTGCCAGCAGCCAGATTAGGACAGGATCCGGCTACACCTTC.